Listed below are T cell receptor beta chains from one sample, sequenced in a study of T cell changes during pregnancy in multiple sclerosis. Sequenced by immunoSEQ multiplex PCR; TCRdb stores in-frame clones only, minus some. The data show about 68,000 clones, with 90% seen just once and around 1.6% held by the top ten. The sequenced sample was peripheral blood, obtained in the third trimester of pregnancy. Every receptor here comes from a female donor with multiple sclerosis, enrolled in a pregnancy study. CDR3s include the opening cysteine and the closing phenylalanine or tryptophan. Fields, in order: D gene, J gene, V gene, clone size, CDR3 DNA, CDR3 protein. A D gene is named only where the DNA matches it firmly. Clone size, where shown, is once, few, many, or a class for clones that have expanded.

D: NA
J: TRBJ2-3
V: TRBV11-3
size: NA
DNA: TGTGCCAGCAGCTTAATGCAGGGCACAGATACGCAGTATTTT
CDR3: CASSLMQGTDTQYF

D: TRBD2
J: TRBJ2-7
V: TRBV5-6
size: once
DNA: TGTGCCAGCAGCCCTTCTAGCGGGGGTTACTACGAGCAGTACTTC
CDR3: CASSPSSGGYYEQYF

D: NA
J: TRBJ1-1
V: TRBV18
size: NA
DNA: TGTGCCAGCTCACCTACTCAGGACACTGAAGCTTTCTTT
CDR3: CASSPTQDTEAFF

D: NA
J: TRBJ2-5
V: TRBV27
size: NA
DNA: TGTGCCAGCAGTTTATTATTCAGGGAGACCCAGTACTTC
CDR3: CASSLLFRETQYF

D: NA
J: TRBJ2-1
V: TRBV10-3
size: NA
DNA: TGTGCCATCAGTGAGATAAGGGAGGAAACTAGGAATGAGCAGTTCTTC
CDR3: CAISEIREETRNEQFF

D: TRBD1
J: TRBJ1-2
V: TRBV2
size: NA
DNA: TGTGCCAGCAAATGGGACAGGGAAAGTGGCTACACCTTC
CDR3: CASKWDRESGYTF

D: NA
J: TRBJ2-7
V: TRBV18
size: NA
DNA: TGTGCCAGCTCACCACGGGCCACAGGATCTGGGACCTACGAGCAGTACTTC
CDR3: CASSPRATGSGTYEQYF

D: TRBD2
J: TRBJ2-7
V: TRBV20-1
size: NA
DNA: TGCAGTGCTGGGAGGGGCAACGAGCAGTACTTC
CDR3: CSAGRGNEQYF

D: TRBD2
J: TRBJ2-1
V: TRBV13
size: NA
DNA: TGTGCCAGCAGCGCCCAGGGGACTAGCGGGCCCTACAATGAGCAGTTCTTC
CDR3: CASSAQGTSGPYNEQFF

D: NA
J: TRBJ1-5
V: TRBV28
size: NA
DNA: TGTGCCAGCAGCCCCCTAAGACAGGGCAATCAGCCCCAGCATTTT
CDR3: CASSPLRQGNQPQHF

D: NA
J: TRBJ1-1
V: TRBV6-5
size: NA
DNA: TGTGCCAGCAGGCGAACACAGGCTATGAACACTGAAGCTTTCTTT
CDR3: CASRRTQAMNTEAFF

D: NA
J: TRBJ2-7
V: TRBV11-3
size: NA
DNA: TGTGCCAGCAGCCCGGGACGGAGGGCCTCCTACGAGCAGTACTTC
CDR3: CASSPGRRASYEQYF

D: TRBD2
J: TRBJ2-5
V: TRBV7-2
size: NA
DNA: TGTGCCAGCAGCTATAGACTAGCGCAGGGGGAGACCCAGTACTTC
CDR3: CASSYRLAQGETQYF

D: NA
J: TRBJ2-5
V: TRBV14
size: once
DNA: TGTGCCAGCAGCCAAGATCGGGGGAGGCTAAAGACCCAGTACTTC
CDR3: CASSQDRGRLKTQYF

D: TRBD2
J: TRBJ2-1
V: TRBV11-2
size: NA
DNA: TGTGCCAGCAGCTTAGATCTCGGGGGCGGGAGGGAAGTAAATGAGCAGTTCTTC
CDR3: CASSLDLGGGREVNEQFF

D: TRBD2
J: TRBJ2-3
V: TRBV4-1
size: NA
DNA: TGCGCCAGCAGCCAAGGGAAAGCGGGAGCCACAGATACGCAGTATTTT
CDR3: CASSQGKAGATDTQYF

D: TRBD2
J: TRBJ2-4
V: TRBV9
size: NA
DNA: TGTGCCAGCAGCGGGGTTAGCGGGGGGGCCGACATTCAGTACTTC
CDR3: CASSGVSGGADIQYF

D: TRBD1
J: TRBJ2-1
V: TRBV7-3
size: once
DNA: TGTGCCAGCAGCGAACAGGGGCATGAGCAGTTCTTC
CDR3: CASSEQGHEQFF

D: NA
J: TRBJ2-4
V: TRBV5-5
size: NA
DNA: TGTGCCAGCAGCTTGATGGGGGCCGCTGATATAGGCAAAAACATTCAGTACTTC
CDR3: CASSLMGAADIGKNIQYF

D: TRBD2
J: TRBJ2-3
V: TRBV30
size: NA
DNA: TGTGCCTGGGGGAGGGCGCTAGCGGGAGGAGGAGGGCACACAGATACGCAGTATTTT
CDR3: CAWGRALAGGGGHTDTQYF

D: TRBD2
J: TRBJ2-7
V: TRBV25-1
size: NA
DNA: TGTGCCAGCAGGACGAGACTAGCGGAGAACTACGAGCAGTACTTC
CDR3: CASRTRLAENYEQYF

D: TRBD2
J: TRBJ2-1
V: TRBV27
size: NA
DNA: TGTGCCAGTACCCCCGGGACTAGCGGATACAATGAGCAGTTCTTC
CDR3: CASTPGTSGYNEQFF

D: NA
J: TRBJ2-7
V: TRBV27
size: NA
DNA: TGTGCCAGCAGTGACAGAACCTACGAGCAGTACTTC
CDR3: CASSDRTYEQYF

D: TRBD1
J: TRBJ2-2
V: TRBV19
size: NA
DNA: TGTGCCAGTACTCCGCAGACAGGGTACACCGGGGAGCTGTTTTTT
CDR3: CASTPQTGYTGELFF

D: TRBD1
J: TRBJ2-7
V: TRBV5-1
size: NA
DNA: TGCGCCAGCAGCTTGGGTCTAGCAGGGGGCTACGAGCAGTACTTC
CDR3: CASSLGLAGGYEQYF

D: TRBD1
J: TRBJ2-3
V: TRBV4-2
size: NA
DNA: TGTGCCAGCAGCCGACCGGGGGACAGGAGCACAGATACGCAGTATTTT
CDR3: CASSRPGDRSTDTQYF

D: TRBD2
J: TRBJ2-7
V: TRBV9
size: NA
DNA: TGTGCCAGCAGCGTAGAGGCTAAGGGACTAGCTACGGGGGACGAGCAGTACTTC
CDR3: CASSVEAKGLATGDEQYF

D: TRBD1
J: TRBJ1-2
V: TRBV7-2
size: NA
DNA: TGTGCCAGCAGCTTACCATGGACAGGTGGCTACACCTTC
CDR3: CASSLPWTGGYTF

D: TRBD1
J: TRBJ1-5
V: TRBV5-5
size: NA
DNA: TGTGCCAGCAGCCCCGGACAGGGGGCAGGTCAGCCCCAGCATTTT
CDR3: CASSPGQGAGQPQHF

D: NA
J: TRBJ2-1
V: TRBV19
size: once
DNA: TGTGCCAGTAGTATCGTGGGCGAATACAATGAGCAGTTCTTC
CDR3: CASSIVGEYNEQFF

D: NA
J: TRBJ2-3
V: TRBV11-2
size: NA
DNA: TGTGCCAGCAGCTTGGATACAGAAGATACGCAGTATTTT
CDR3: CASSLDTEDTQYF

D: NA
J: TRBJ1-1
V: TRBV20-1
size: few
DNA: TGCAGTGCTTACGACTTCGAAGCTTTCTTT
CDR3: CSAYDFEAFF

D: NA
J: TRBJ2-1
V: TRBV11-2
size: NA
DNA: TGTGCCAGCACTTTTTCGAGGAGCTCCTACAATGAGCAGTTCTTC
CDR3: CASTFSRSSYNEQFF